What follows describes a single T cell receptor (beta chain). Germline-derived CDR1 and CDR2 are SGHDT and YYEEEE. The CDR3 extends over 14 amino acids. V lost 3 bases, J lost 7 bases, and 14 bases lay in between. This sample was taken from a study of blood T cell repertoires in COVID-19. Study-level background: From the United States, Italy and Spain came samples of acute and convalescent COVID-19.

Authors' methods: Reference gene primer amplification in the assay estimated nucleated cell counts. The table came from immunoSEQ multiplex PCR; TCRdb's copy has only in-frame clones and leaves some out. V and J calls and clone size are those listed in that table; D and trimming were worked out from the DNA. The profile shows some 270,000 clones, 89% of them singletons. The TCR originated in a woman aged 35 to 49 who had recovered from COVID-19. Input material: peripheral blood. This chain joins TRBV5-6 and TRBJ1-3, with D perhaps matching TRBD1 (6 bases). The chain's CDR3 is CASSSTQGSNTIYF. The DNA for the CDR3 is TGTGCCAGCAGCTCGACACAGGGATCTAACACCATATATTTT.